One and the same sample provided the 17 T cell receptor beta chains below, sequenced in a study of T cell responses to AZD1222 COVID-19 vaccine. Libraries were prepared by immunoSEQ multiplex PCR; TCRdb keeps only in-frame clonotypes and omits some of them. Of about 180,000 clones in the sample, around 94% are singletons; the top ten hold 1.6%. Sequencing used peripheral blood, obtained 28 days after the second AZD1222 dose. The origin of the receptors is an adult who received the AZD1222 COVID-19 vaccine.

This clone was seen only once. The chain carries TRBV6-6 and TRBJ1-6, with TRBD1 identical over 9 bases. V shed 6 bases, J shed 7 bases, and the junction held 7 bases outside the gene matches. This CDR3 is built from 15 residues. Germline V gene lookup returns CDR1 MNHNY and CDR2 SVGAGI (reference sequence). CDR3 bases: TGTGCCAGCAGATCCGGGACAGGGACGAATTCACCCCTCCACTTT. Translated, it gives CASRSGTGTNSPLHF.

This chain uses TRBV11-3 with TRBJ2-7; 7 bases are a match to TRBD1. Germline V gene lookup returns CDR1 SGHNT and CDR2 YENEEA. Trimming took 3 bases from V and 4 from J; bases not matched to a gene: 12. The CDR3 totals 16 residues. Written as DNA, the CDR3 is TGTGCCAGCAGCTTTTCCCCCGTGACAGGGCGGTACGAGCAGTACTTC. This encodes CASSFSPVTGRYEQYF.

This clone was seen only a few times. Other nucleotide sequences in the sample specify the same CDR3. The chain carries TRBV7-9 and TRBJ1-1, with D tentatively TRBD1 (5 bases). This CDR3 comprises 14 residues. The ends were cut back, 1 base at V and 5 bases at J, with 11 bases in the middle. Germline V lookup: CDR1 SEHNR, CDR2 FQNEAQ (reference sequence). The CDR3 reads CASSLEGVGTEAFF. CDR3 DNA: TGTGCCAGCAGCTTAGAAGGGGTGGGTACTGAAGCTTTCTTT.

The J gene is TRBJ1-3, the V gene TRBV27; 9 positions match TRBD1. This CDR3 is built from 15 residues. J lost 1 base, V lost 6 bases, and 4 bases had no gene match. The germline V gene encodes CDR1 MNHEY and CDR2 SMNVEV (reference sequence). In DNA, the CDR3 is TGTGCCAGCAGCCTGGGACAGGGTTCTGGAAACACCATATATTTT. This gives the protein CASSLGQGSGNTIYF.

The rearrangement uses TRBV4-3 and TRBJ2-6; unclear D gene. The CDR3 runs to 17 residues. The germline V gene encodes CDR1 LGHNA and CDR2 YSLEER. The V gene lost 1 base and the J gene lost 0 bases, with 10 bases spanning the gap. CDR3 in DNA: TGCGCCAGCAGCCAAGCGGAGACCAGCTCTGGGGCCAACGTCCTGACTTTC. This encodes CASSQAETSSGANVLTF.

The chain recombines TRBV6-5 with TRBJ1-1; D might be TRBD1 (5 bases). CDR1 and CDR2 (germline): MNHEY, SVGAGI. Trimming removed 6 bases from V and 5 bases from J, with 13 bases in between. This CDR3 is 13 amino acids long. The CDR3 reads CASRAGALTEAFF. Written as DNA, the CDR3 is TGTGCCAGCAGAGCCGGGGCGTTAACTGAAGCTTTCTTT.

This chain joins TRBV9 and TRBJ2-2; 8 bases line up with TRBD1. From germline, CDR1 is SGDLS and CDR2 YYNGEE. The CDR3 spans 15 residues. Unmatched junction bases numbered 6, after V lost 4 bases and J lost 4 bases. CDR3 in amino acids: CASSPDRGSTGELFF. CDR3 DNA sequence: TGTGCCAGCAGCCCAGACAGGGGTTCCACCGGGGAGCTGTTTTTT.

This chain links TRBV5-1 with TRBJ2-2, with 10 positions matching TRBD2. This CDR3 region has 16 residues. Per the germline V gene, CDR1 is SGHRS and CDR2 is YFSETQ. The junction had 4 bases not matched to a gene; V was cut back by 0 bases and J by 5 bases. The DNA for the CDR3 is TGCGCCAGCAGCTTGGATCCGGGACTAGCGACCGGGGAGCTGTTTTTT. Translated: CASSLDPGLATGELFF.

The chain is built from TRBV12-5 and TRBJ1-1; D unresolved. This CDR3 spans 14 amino acids. V dropped 1 base and J dropped 2 bases, with 8 bases sitting between them. Germline V gene lookup returns CDR1 LGHNT and CDR2 FRNRAP. The CDR3 loop is CASGLDLGNTEAFF. The CDR3 DNA follows: TGTGCTAGTGGTTTGGATCTTGGAAACACTGAAGCTTTCTTT.

The chain has TRBV2 and TRBJ2-2, with TRBD1 identical over 8 bases. V lost 7 bases and J lost 4; bases outside the gene matches: 5. The CDR3 runs to 14 residues. Germline CDR1 and CDR2: SNHLY and FYNNEI. The CDR3 DNA reads as TGTGCCAGCAAAGGACAGGGCACCACCGGGGAGCTGTTTTTT. Translation: CASKGQGTTGELFF.

The chain uses TRBV4-3 and TRBJ2-7; D remains ambiguous. Germline V gives CDR1 LGHNA, CDR2 YSLEER. CDR3 length equals 17 residues. Trimming removed 0 bases from V and 0 bases from J, with 15 bases in between. CDR3 protein: CASSQDWTTRISYEQYF. The DNA for the CDR3 is TGCGCCAGCAGCCAAGATTGGACGACACGAATCTCCTACGAGCAGTACTTC.

The table lists this clone with a few counts. The chain uses TRBV6-2 or TRBV6-3 and TRBJ2-3, with 7 positions matching TRBD2. Unmatched junction bases numbered 2, after V lost 2 bases and J lost 3 bases. This CDR3 region has 14 residues. Germline V gene data show CDR1 as MNHEY and CDR2 as SVGEGT. CDR3 sequence: CASSYLAETDTQYF. CDR3 in DNA: TGTGCCAGCAGTTACCTAGCGGAGACAGATACGCAGTATTTT.

The chain combines TRBV2 with TRBJ1-1; a possible D gene is TRBD1 (6 bases). The CDR3 loop spans 14 amino acids. V was clipped by 6 bases and J by 5 bases, with 16 bases between them. CDR1 is SNHLY, CDR2 FYNNEI, per germline. The CDR3 DNA is TGTGCCAGCAGGGTCATGGGGGCTAATACTGAAGCTTTCTTT. Protein product: CASRVMGANTEAFF.

This clone was recorded only once. The chain couples TRBV12-5 to TRBJ2-1, with TRBD2 identical over 9 bases. V trimming: 1 base; J trimming: 2 bases; junction bases outside the gene matches: 6. The CDR3 length is 17 residues. Germline V gene lookup returns CDR1 LGHNT and CDR2 FRNRAP. CDR3 sequence (DNA): TGTGCTAGTGGTTTGGCGAGACTAGCGGTCCCCTACAATGAGCAGTTCTTC. Translation: CASGLARLAVPYNEQFF. The full variable domain, with the rest looked up from reference TRBV12-5 and TRBJ2-1, is DARVTQTPRHKVTEMGQEVTMRCQPILGHNTVFWYRQTMMQGLELLAYFRNRAPLDDSGMPKDRFSAEMPDATLATLKIQPSEPRDSAVYFCASGLARLAVPYNEQFFGPGTRLTVL.

The genes are TRBV2 and TRBJ1-3; D is possibly TRBD1 (6 bases). The V gene's germline CDR1 is SNHLY and CDR2 FYNNEI. The CDR3 contains 15 residues. V was pared by 8 bases and J by 1 base, with 15 bases between. The CDR3, as DNA: TGTGCCAGCGGGATAACAGGGCTTTCTGGAAACACCATATATTTT. It is translated as CASGITGLSGNTIYF.

This clone turned up a few times. J is TRBJ2-1 and V is TRBV19, with D perhaps given as TRBD1 or TRBD2 (5 bases each). Germline V gene sequence: CDR1 LNHDA, CDR2 SQIVND (reference sequence). The CDR3 length is 15 residues. V lost 7 bases and J lost 1, with 14 bases in between. CDR3 nucleotide sequence: TGTGCCAGTACAACCGGGACGGATTCCTACAATGAGCAGTTCTTC. Its protein product is CASTTGTDSYNEQFF.

This rearrangement joins TRBV3-1 (or the pseudogene TRBV3-2) to TRBJ2-2, with TRBD2 matching over 11 bases. This CDR3 is built from 17 residues. Trimming cost V 4 bases and J 4 bases; bases outside gene matches: 8. Looked up from germline, CDR1 is LGHDT and CDR2 is YNNKEL (reference sequence). CDR3 nucleotides: TGTGCCAGCAGCCTTAGACTAGCGGGAAAGGGCACCGGGGAGCTGTTTTTT. It is translated as CASSLRLAGKGTGELFF.